These 21 T cell receptor beta chains were all obtained from the same sample, sequenced in a study of T cell responses to AZD1222 COVID-19 vaccine. Produced via immunoSEQ multiplex PCR; TCRdb's table is partial and in-frame only. This table holds 120,000 or so clones, about 90% found once. Sequenced material: peripheral blood, taken on day 0 of AZD1222 vaccination. These receptor sequences come from an adult in good health.

V gene TRBV5-1 combines with J gene TRBJ2-7; 11 nucleotides match TRBD1. J gave up 6 bases and V 0 bases, and 2 bases lay outside the gene matches. This CDR3 is 14 amino acids long. Germline CDR1 SGHRS, CDR2 YFSETQ. CDR3 nucleotide sequence: TGCGCCAGCAGCTTGGAGGGGACAGGGGGCGAGCAGTACTTC. Its translation is CASSLEGTGGEQYF.

The chain has TRBV11-1 and TRBJ2-1; D not certain. The CDR3 is 16 residues long. Per the germline V gene, CDR1 is SGHAT and CDR2 is FQDESV (reference sequence). Trimming took 4 bases from V and 0 from J, leaving 13 bases between them. Here the CDR3 DNA reads TGTGCCAGCAGCTCCCGGACGGGTAGCTCCTACAATGAGCAGTTCTTC. This codes for CASSSRTGSSYNEQFF.

The V gene is TRBV7-8, the J gene TRBJ2-5, with D unclear. Between the trimmed V and J ends, which lost 5 bases and 1 base, there was a span of 11 bases. Germline CDR1 and CDR2: SGHVS and FQNEAQ. The CDR3 length is 14 residues. CDR3 sequence: CASSRPNRQETQYF. Written as DNA, the CDR3 is TGTGCCAGCAGCCGACCGAATCGCCAAGAGACCCAGTACTTC.

The chain combines TRBV27 with TRBJ2-7, with D uncertain. Germline V CDR1 and CDR2: MNHEY, SMNVEV (reference sequence). The CDR3 spans 13 residues. V was cut by 2 bases and J by 1 base, with 6 bases left in between. The CDR3: CASSLARSYEQYF. CDR3 sequence (DNA): TGTGCCAGCAGTTTAGCTAGATCCTACGAGCAGTACTTC.

The rearrangement links TRBV29-1 to TRBJ1-3; D possibly corresponds to TRBD1 (6 bases). CDR3 length: 16 residues. Deletions cut 4 bases from V and 0 bases from J, with 16 bases between. CDR1 and CDR2 from the germline V gene are SQVTM and ANQGSEA. CDR3 DNA sequence: TGCAGCGTTGGAGGAGGGCAGGGGTACTCTGGAAACACCATATATTTT. Protein: CSVGGGQGYSGNTIYF.

The V and J genes are TRBV28 and TRBJ1-2; 7 bases align to TRBD1. CDR3 size: 14 residues. Germline CDR1 and CDR2: MDHEN and SYDVKM. The V gene end was trimmed by 6 bases and the J gene end by 14 bases; junction bases not matched to a gene: 18. The CDR3 DNA sequence: TGTGCCAGCAGCCCGGGTACGGGACAGACGGGGGGAACCTTC. Its protein is CASSPGTGQTGGTF.

The rearrangement links TRBV7-9 to TRBJ2-3; no firm D call. Germline loops: CDR1 SEHNR, CDR2 FQNEAQ (reference sequence). This CDR3 is built from 12 residues. V lost 4 bases, J lost 6 bases, and 8 bases lay in between. The CDR3 coding sequence is TGTGCCAGCAGCTCTCATTGGGATACGCAGTATTTT. Amino acids: CASSSHWDTQYF.

This clone appeared a single time. The chain combines TRBV2 with TRBJ2-7; 10 bases match TRBD1. J gave up 5 bases and V 4 bases, and 8 bases lay outside the gene matches. Germline lookup yields CDR1 SNHLY and CDR2 FYNNEI. CDR3 length: 15 residues. In DNA form, the CDR3 reads TGTGCCAGCAGTGGCTCGACAGGGGGCAGGAACGAGCAGTACTTC. Amino acid sequence: CASSGSTGGRNEQYF.

The chain uses TRBV9 and TRBJ1-3; 8 bases agree with TRBD1. V was pared by 0 bases and J by 4 bases, with 9 bases of the junction left unmatched. The germline V gene encodes CDR1 SGDLS and CDR2 YYNGEE. The CDR3 loop spans 17 amino acids. The CDR3 coding sequence is TGTGCCAGCAGCGTAGCAGGACAGGGTTTCGGCGGAAACACCATATATTTT. Its translation: CASSVAGQGFGGNTIYF.

The chain uses TRBV7-8 and TRBJ2-3; D unclear. V dropped 8 bases and J dropped 2 bases, with 5 bases sitting between them. The CDR3 extends over 11 amino acids. Germline loops: CDR1 SGHVS, CDR2 FQNEAQ. The CDR3 DNA is TGTGCCAGCGGCGCCACAGATACGCAGTATTTT. Its translation is CASGATDTQYF.

This chain joins TRBV7-3 and TRBJ2-5; no definite D call. Trimming left V 1 base short and J 2 bases short, with 5 bases between. Per the germline V gene, CDR1 is SGHTA and CDR2 is FQGTGA. The CDR3 runs 13 residues. The CDR3 nucleotides read TGTGCCAGCAGCTTAAGATTTCAAGAGACCCAGTACTTC. It translates to CASSLRFQETQYF.

This rearrangement joins TRBV7-2 to TRBJ2-5; the D gene is possibly TRBD2 (6 bases). The germline CDR1 and CDR2 sequences are SGHTA and FQGNSA. V was pared by 5 bases and J by 0 bases, with 16 bases between. The CDR3 sequence is 16 residues long. The CDR3 reads CASSRGTPTHQETQYF. CDR3 in DNA: TGTGCCAGCAGCCGCGGGACGCCGACCCACCAAGAGACCCAGTACTTC.

The chain carries TRBV5-1 and TRBJ1-3, with D perhaps TRBD1 (6 bases). Between the trimmed V and J ends, which lost 3 bases and 0 bases, there was a span of 7 bases. The CDR3 is made up of 14 amino acids. Germline V gene lookup returns CDR1 SGHRS and CDR2 YFSETQ. The CDR3 protein is CASSSRGSGNTIYF. The CDR3 coding sequence is TGCGCCAGCAGCTCCAGGGGCTCTGGAAACACCATATATTTT.

This clone was picked up one time. This chain connects TRBV7-2 to TRBJ1-6, with D maybe TRBD1 (5 bases). CDR3 length equals 16 residues. The germline V and J ends were trimmed by 0 bases and 7 bases, with 13 bases remaining between them. In germline, CDR1 is SGHTA, CDR2 FQGNSA. CDR3 sequence (DNA): TGTGCCAGCAGCTTAGCGCAGGTGGCAGGGAATTCACCCCTCCACTTT. Residues: CASSLAQVAGNSPLHF.

V gene TRBV12-3 or TRBV12-4 combines with J gene TRBJ1-2, with D tentatively TRBD1 (5 bases). The V end was cut by 6 bases, the J end by 8 bases, with 16 bases between. The CDR3 is 13 residues long. The CDR3 nucleotides are TGTGCCAGCAGCTACCGTCGGGGGGAAGGCTACACCTTC. It specifies CASSYRRGEGYTF.

This clone has a handful of counts. V usage is TRBV7-8 and J usage is TRBJ1-6; TRBD1 matches 8 bases. Germline lookup yields CDR1 SGHVS and CDR2 FQNEAQ. This CDR3 spans 17 amino acids. Trimming at V came to 5 bases and at J to 1 base, leaving 7 bases not matched to a gene. The CDR3 spells CASSPGRGQSYNSPLHF. The CDR3 coding sequence is TGTGCCAGCAGCCCGGGCAGGGGGCAATCCTATAATTCACCCCTCCACTTT.

This clone was found once. The rearrangement links TRBV5-5 to TRBJ2-3, with TRBD2 matching 9 bases. V gave up 5 bases and J gave up 6 bases; unmatched junction bases: 7. The CDR3 extends over 14 amino acids. Germline V CDR1 and CDR2: SGHKS, YYEKEE (reference sequence). This chain's CDR3 is CASRTGTSIDTQYF. DNA of the CDR3: TGTGCCAGCAGGACGGGGACTAGCATTGATACGCAGTATTTT.

The chain combines TRBV19 with TRBJ1-1; the D is unclear. Germline CDR1 LNHDA, CDR2 SQIVND (reference sequence). V was pared by 4 bases and J by 4 bases, with 10 bases between. This CDR3 comprises 13 residues. The DNA for the CDR3 is TGTGCCAGTAGTAATCTTGAGGGCACTGAAGCTTTCTTT. Translating it yields CASSNLEGTEAFF.

The J gene is TRBJ2-4, the V gene TRBV18; D call uncertain. The CDR3 contains 13 residues. Germline V gene sequence: CDR1 KGHSH, CDR2 LQKENI. V lost 3 bases, J lost 8 bases, and 11 bases lay in between. CDR3 amino acids: CASSPRVWDIQYF. The CDR3 coding sequence is TGTGCCAGCTCACCTAGGGTTTGGGACATTCAGTACTTC.

To note about this clone: The sample has other DNA sequences that encode this CDR3 too. J is TRBJ1-2 and V is TRBV13; no clear D. The V gene's germline CDR1 is PRHDT and CDR2 FYEKMQ (reference sequence). This CDR3 has 14 amino acids. V was cut by 0 bases and J by 3 bases, with 8 bases left in between. The CDR3, as DNA: TGTGCCAGCAGCTTAGGAACGGGAGACTATGGCTACACCTTC. This gives the protein CASSLGTGDYGYTF.

This chain connects TRBV7-3 to TRBJ2-1, with 13 positions matching TRBD2. With 5 bases clipped from V and 10 bases from J, the junction kept 11 bases outside the gene matches. The CDR3 has 16 residues. The germline V gene has CDR1 SGHTA and CDR2 FQGTGA. CDR3 sequence reads: CASSLQGTSGAREQFF. The CDR3 DNA is TGTGCCAGCAGCCTCCAAGGGACTAGCGGGGCACGGGAGCAGTTCTTC. The complete variable domain, with remaining parts taken from reference TRBV7-3 and TRBJ2-1, reads GAGVSQTPSNKVTEKGKYVELRCDPISGHTALYWYRQSLGQGPEFLIYFQGTGAADDSGLPNDRFFAVRPEGSVSTLKIQRTERGDSAVYLCASSLQGTSGAREQFFGPGTRLTVL.